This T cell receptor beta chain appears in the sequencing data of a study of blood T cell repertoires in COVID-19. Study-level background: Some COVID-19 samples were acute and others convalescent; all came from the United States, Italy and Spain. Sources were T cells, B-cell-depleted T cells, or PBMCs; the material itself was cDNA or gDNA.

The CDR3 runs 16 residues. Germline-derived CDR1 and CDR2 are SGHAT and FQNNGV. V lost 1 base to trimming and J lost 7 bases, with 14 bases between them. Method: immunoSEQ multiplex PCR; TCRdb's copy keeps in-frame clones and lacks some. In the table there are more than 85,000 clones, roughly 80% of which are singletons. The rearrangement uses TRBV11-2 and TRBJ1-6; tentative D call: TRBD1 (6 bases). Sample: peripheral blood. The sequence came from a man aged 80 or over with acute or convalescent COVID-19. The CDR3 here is CASSLGTGGGNSPLHF. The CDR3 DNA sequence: TGTGCCAGCAGCTTAGGAACTGGGGGCGGGAATTCACCCCTCCACTTT.